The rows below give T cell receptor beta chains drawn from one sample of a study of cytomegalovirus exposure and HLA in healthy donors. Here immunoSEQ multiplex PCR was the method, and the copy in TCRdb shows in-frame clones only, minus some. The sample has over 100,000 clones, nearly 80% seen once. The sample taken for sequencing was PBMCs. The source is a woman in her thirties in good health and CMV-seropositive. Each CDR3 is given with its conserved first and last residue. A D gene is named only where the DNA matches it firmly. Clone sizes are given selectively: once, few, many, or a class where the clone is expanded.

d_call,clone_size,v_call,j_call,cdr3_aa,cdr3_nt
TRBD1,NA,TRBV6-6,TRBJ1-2,CASSYPDRVDGYTF,TGTGCCAGCAGTTATCCCGACAGGGTTGATGGCTACACCTTC
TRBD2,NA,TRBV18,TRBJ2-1,CASSPQSGGPNEQFF,TGTGCCAGCTCACCCCAATCGGGGGGGCCCAATGAGCAGTTCTTC
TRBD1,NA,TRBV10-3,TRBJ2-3,CAIRNTKDRATDTQYF,TGTGCCATCAGAAACACGAAGGACAGGGCCACAGATACGCAGTATTTT
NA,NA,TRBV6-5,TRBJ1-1,CASSSDLGGEAFF,TGTGCCAGCAGTTCAGATCTGGGAGGTGAAGCTTTCTTT
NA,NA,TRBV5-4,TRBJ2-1,CASSFSSRSYNEQFF,TGTGCCAGCAGCTTCTCCTCCCGCTCCTACAATGAGCAGTTCTTC
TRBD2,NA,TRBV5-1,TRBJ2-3,CASSLDIRGVQNF,TGCGCCAGCAGCTTGGATATCCGGGGGGTCCAGAATTTT
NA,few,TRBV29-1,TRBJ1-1,CSVVKQGFGTEAFF,TGCAGCGTTGTCAAGCAGGGTTTCGGGACTGAAGCTTTCTTT
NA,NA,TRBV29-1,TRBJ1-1,CSARSVGRTEAFF,TGCAGCGCCCGATCGGTGGGGCGCACTGAAGCTTTCTTT
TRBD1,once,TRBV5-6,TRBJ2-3,CASSLGQGIDTQYF,TGTGCCAGCAGCTTGGGACAGGGGATCGATACGCAGTATTTT
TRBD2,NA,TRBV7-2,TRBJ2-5,CASSPQRGTQETQYF,TGTGCCAGCAGCCCCCAGCGGGGGACCCAAGAGACCCAGTACTTC
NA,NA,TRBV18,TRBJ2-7,CASSPISSSYEQYF,TGTGCCAGCTCACCAATTTCGAGCTCCTACGAGCAGTACTTC
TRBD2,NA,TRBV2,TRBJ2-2,CASSETSGGTDTGELFF,TGTGCCAGCAGTGAAACTAGCGGGGGGACTGACACCGGGGAGCTGTTTTTT
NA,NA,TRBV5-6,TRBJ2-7,CASRRGPPAATTYEQYF,TGTGCCAGCAGGCGGGGCCCCCCGGCAGCCACCACCTACGAGCAGTACTTC
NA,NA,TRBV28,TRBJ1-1,CASNSYTEAFF,TGTGCCAGCAACTCATACACTGAAGCTTTCTTT
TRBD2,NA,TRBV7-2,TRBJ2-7,CASSLGGLAGAYEQYF,TGTGCCAGCAGCTTGGGGGGACTAGCGGGGGCTTACGAGCAGTACTTC
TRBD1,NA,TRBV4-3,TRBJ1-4,CASSQHTGDNEKLFF,TGCGCCAGCAGCCAACATACAGGGGATAATGAAAAACTGTTTTTT
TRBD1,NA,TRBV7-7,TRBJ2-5,CASSLEGAETQYF,TGTGCCAGCAGCTTAGAGGGGGCAGAGACCCAGTACTTC
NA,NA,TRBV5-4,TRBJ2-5,CASSLAPGSRQQETQYF,TGTGCCAGCAGCTTGGCCCCTGGGAGCAGGCAGCAAGAGACCCAGTACTTC
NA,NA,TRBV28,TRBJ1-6,CASVRAYNSPLHF,TGTGCCAGCGTGCGTGCCTATAATTCACCCCTCCACTTT
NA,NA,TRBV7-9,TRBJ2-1,CASSPPRGSYNEQFF,TGTGCCAGCAGCCCCCCCCGCGGGTCCTACAATGAGCAGTTCTTC
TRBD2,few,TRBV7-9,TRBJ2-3,CASSLGGGALDTQYF,TGTGCCAGCAGCTTAGGCGGGGGGGCCTTAGATACGCAGTATTTT